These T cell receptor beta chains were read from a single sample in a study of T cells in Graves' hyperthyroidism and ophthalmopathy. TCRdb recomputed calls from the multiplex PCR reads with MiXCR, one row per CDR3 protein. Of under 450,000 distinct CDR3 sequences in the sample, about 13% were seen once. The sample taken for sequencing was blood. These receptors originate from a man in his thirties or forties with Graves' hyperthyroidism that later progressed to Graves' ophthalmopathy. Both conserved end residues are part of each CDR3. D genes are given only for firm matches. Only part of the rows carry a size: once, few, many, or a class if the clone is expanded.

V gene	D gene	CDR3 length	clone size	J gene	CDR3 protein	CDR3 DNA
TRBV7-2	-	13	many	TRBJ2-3	CASSNKRTYTQYF	TGTGCCAGCAGCAACAAAAGGACATATACGCAGTATTTT
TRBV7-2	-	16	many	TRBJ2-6	CASSQDSMGGANVLTF	TGTGCCAGCAGCCAGGACAGCATGGGGGGGGCCAACGTCCTGACTTTC
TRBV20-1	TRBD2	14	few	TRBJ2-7	CSARESGETYEQYF	TGCAGTGCTAGAGAAAGCGGGGAGACCTACGAGCAGTACTTC
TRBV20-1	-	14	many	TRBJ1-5	CSASPPEHNQPQHF	TGCAGTGCTAGCCCCCCGGAGCACAATCAGCCCCAGCATTTT
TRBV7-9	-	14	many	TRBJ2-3	CASSLGSPPDTQYF	TGTGCCAGCAGCTTAGGTAGCCCTCCAGATACGCAGTATTTT
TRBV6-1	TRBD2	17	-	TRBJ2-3	CASSDRLAGGRKDTQYF	TGTGCCAGCAGTGATCGGCTAGCGGGGGGCCGTAAAGATACGCAGTATTTT
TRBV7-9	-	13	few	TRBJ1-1	CASSRLGGQEAFF	TGTGCCAGCAGCCGCCTGGGCGGGCAGGAAGCTTTCTTT
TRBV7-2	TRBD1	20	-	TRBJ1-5	CASSLWAGTGDIGSNQPQHF	TGTGCCAGCAGCCTATGGGCAGGGACAGGGGATATTGGGAGCAATCAGCCCCAGCATTTT
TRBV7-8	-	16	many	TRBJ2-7	CASSSLTALSDYEQYF	TGTGCCAGCAGCTCCTTAACAGCCCTGAGTGACTACGAGCAGTACTTC
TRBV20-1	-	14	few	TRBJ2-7	CSAPPGGDSYEQYF	TGCAGTGCCCCCCCCGGGGGTGACTCCTACGAGCAGTACTTC
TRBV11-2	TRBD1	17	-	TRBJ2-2	CASSPPPGQRSSGELFF	TGTGCCAGCAGCCCCCCACCGGGACAGCGGTCGTCCGGGGAGCTGTTTTTT
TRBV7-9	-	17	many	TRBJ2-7	CASSFPMGGLDVHEQYF	TGTGCCAGCAGCTTCCCCATGGGGGGGCTTGACGTCCACGAGCAGTACTTC
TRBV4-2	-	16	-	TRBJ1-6	CASSHGGTLINSPLHF	TGTGCCAGCAGCCATGGCGGGACCCTTATTAATTCACCCCTCCACTTT